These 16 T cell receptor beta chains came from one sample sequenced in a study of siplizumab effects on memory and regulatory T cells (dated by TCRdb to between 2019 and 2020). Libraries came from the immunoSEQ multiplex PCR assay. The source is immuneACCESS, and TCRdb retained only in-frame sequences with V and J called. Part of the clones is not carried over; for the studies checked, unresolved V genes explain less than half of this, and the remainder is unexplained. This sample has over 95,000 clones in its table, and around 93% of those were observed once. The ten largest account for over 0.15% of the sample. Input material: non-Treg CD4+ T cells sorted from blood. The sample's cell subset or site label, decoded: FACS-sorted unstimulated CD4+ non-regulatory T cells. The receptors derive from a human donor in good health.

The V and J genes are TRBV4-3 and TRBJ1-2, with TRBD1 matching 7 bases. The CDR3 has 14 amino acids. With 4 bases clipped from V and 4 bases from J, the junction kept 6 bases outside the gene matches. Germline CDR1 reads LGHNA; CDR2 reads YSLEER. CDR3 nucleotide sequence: TGCGCCAGCAGCCTAGAAGACAGGGCCTATGGCTACACCTTC. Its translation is CASSLEDRAYGYTF.

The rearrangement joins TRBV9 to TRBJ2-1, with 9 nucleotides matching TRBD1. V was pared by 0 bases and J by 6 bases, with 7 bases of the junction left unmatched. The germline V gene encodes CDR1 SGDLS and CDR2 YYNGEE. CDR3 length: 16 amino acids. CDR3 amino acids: CASSVALDRGSNEQFF. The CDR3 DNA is TGTGCCAGCAGCGTAGCCCTGGACAGGGGTAGCAATGAGCAGTTCTTC.

The chain's CDR3 is CASSPRRVEDEKLFF. DNA of the CDR3: TGTGCCAGTAGCCCCCGTAGGGTAGAGGATGAAAAACTGTTTTTT. This chain joins TRBV19 and TRBJ1-4; D unclear. Trimming stripped 6 bases from V and 6 bases from J, with 17 bases between. This CDR3 has 15 amino acids. The germline V gene has CDR1 LNHDA and CDR2 SQIVND (reference sequence).

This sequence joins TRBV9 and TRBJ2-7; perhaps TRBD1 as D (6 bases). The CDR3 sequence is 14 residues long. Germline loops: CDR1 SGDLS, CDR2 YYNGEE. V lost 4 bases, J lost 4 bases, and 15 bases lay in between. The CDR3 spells CASSPGDKRYEQYF. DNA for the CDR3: TGTGCCAGCAGCCCCGGGGACAAAAGATACGAGCAGTACTTC.

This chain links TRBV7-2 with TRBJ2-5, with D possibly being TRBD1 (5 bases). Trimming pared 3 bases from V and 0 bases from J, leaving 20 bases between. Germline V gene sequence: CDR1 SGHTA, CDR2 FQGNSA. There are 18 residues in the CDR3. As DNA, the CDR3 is TGTGCCAGCAGCTTTCAGTGGCGAACAGGTGTACACCAAGAGACCCAGTACTTC. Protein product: CASSFQWRTGVHQETQYF.

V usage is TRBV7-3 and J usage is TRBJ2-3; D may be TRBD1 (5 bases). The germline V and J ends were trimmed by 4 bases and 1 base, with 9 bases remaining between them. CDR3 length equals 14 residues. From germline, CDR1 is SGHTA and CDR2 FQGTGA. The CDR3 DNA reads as TGTGCCAGCAGCTACCAGACAGGCACAGATACGCAGTATTTT. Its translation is CASSYQTGTDTQYF.

CDR3 region: CASSQVSSTDTQYF. CDR3 sequence (DNA): TGCGCCAGCAGCCAAGTTAGCAGCACAGATACGCAGTATTTT. V gene TRBV4-3 combines with J gene TRBJ2-3; the D is unclear. Germline CDR1 and CDR2: LGHNA and YSLEER. The CDR3 runs to 14 residues. V gave up 1 base and J gave up 0 bases, with 5 bases separating them.

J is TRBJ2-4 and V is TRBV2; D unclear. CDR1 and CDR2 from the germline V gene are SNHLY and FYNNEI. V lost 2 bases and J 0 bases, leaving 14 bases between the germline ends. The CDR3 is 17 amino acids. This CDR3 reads CASSELASVLAKNIQYF. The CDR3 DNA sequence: TGTGCCAGCAGTGAACTTGCTTCCGTCCTAGCCAAAAACATTCAGTACTTC. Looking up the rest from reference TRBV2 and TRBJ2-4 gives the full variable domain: EPEVTQTPSHQVTQMGQEVILRCVPISNHLYFYWYRQILGQKVEFLVSFYNNEISEKSEIFDDQFSVERPDGSNFTLKIRSTKLEDSAMYFCASSELASVLAKNIQYFGAGTRLSVL.

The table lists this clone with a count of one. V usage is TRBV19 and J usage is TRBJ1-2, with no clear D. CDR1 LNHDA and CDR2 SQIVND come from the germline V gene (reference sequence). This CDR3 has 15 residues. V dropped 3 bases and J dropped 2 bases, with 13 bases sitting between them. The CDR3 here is CASSITRITNYGYTF. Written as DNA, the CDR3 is TGTGCCAGTAGTATCACCCGGATCACCAACTATGGCTACACCTTC.

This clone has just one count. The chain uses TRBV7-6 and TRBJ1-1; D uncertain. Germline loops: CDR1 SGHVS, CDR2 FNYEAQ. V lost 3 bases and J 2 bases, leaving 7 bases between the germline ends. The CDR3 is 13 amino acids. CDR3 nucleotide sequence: TGTGCCAGCAGCTTTTCGGTTAACACTGAAGCTTTCTTT. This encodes CASSFSVNTEAFF. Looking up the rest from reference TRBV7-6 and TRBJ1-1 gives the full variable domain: GAGVSQSPRYKVTKRGQDVALRCDPISGHVSLYWYRQALGQGPEFLTYFNYEAQQDKSGLPNDRFSAERPEGSISTLTIQRTEQRDSAMYRCASSFSVNTEAFFGQGTRLTVV.

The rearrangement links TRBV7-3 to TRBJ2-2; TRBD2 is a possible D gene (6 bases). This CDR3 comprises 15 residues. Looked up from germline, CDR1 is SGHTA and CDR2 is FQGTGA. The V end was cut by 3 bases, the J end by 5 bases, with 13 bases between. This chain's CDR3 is CASSFTGTPTGELFF. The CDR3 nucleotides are TGTGCCAGCAGCTTCACCGGGACTCCGACCGGGGAGCTGTTTTTT.

The CDR3 loop is CASSPGTGGREQFF. CDR3 in DNA: TGCGCCAGCAGCCCAGGGACAGGGGGAAGGGAGCAGTTCTTC. The V gene is TRBV5-1, the J gene TRBJ2-1, with TRBD1 matching 11 bases. The CDR3 is made up of 14 amino acids. V lost 4 bases, J lost 10 bases, and 7 bases stayed unmatched. The V gene's germline CDR1 is SGHRS and CDR2 YFSETQ.

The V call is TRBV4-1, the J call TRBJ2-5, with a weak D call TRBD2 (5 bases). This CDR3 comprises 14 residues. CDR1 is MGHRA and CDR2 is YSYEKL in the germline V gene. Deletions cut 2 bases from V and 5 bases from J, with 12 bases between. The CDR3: CASSQIGVRETQYF. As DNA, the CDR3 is TGCGCCAGCAGCCAAATCGGGGTTCGCGAGACCCAGTACTTC.

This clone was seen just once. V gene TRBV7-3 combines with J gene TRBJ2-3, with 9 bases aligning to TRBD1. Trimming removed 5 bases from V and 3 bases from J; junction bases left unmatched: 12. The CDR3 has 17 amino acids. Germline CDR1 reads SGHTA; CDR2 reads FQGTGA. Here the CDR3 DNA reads TGTGCCAGCAGCCTCTTCCGACAGGGGGGAGGAACAGATACGCAGTATTTT. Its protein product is CASSLFRQGGGTDTQYF. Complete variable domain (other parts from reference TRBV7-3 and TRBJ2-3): GAGVSQTPSNKVTEKGKYVELRCDPISGHTALYWYRQSLGQGPEFLIYFQGTGAADDSGLPNDRFFAVRPEGSVSTLKIQRTERGDSAVYLCASSLFRQGGGTDTQYFGPGTRLTVL.

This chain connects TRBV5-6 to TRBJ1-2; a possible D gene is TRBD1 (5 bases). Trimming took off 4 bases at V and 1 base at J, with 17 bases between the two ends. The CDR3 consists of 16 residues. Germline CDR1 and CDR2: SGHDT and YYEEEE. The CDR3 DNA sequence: TGTGCCAGCAGCCCGGTGGATCGGGGGATTAACTATGGCTACACCTTC. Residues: CASSPVDRGINYGYTF.

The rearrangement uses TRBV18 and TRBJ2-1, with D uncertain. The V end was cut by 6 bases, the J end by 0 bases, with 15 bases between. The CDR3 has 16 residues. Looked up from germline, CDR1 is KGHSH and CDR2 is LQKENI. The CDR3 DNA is TGTGCCAGCTCCCGCCTAAGTGCTAGCTCCTACAATGAGCAGTTCTTC. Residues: CASSRLSASSYNEQFF.